Sequencing of this T cell receptor beta chain was carried out in a study of T cell changes during pregnancy in multiple sclerosis. TCRdb's copy holds only in-frame clones and misses some; the assay was immunoSEQ multiplex PCR. Among some 70,000 clones, about 92% were seen once, and the ten largest hold approximately 2.8%. This clone was seen a single time. The CDR3 totals 17 residues. V dropped 0 bases and J dropped 1; count of bases not matched to a gene: 7. CDR1 is SGHTA and CDR2 is FQGNSA in the germline V gene. The J gene is TRBJ2-5, the V gene TRBV7-2; TRBD1 matches 8 bases. This sequence was found in a female donor in good health, enrolled as a control in a pregnancy study. The input for sequencing was CD8+ T cells from peripheral blood mononuclear cells, taken in the third trimester of pregnancy. The CDR3 region is CASSLAPFGQGQETQYF. Here the CDR3 DNA reads TGTGCCAGCAGCTTAGCCCCCTTTGGACAGGGCCAAGAGACCCAGTACTTC.